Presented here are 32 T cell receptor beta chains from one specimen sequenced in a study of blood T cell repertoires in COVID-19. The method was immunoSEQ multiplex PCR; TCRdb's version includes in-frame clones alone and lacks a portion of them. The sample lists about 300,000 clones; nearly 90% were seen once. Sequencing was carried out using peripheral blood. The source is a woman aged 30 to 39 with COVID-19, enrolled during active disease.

In nucleotides, the CDR3 is TGTGCCAGCAGTCGAACCGGGACAATGTCTGAAGCTTTCTTT. This codes for CASSRTGTMSEAFF. J is TRBJ1-1 and V is TRBV27; TRBD1 is a possible D gene (6 bases). CDR1 and CDR2 (germline): MNHEY, SMNVEV (reference sequence). The CDR3 loop spans 14 amino acids. Trimming took 5 bases from V and 6 from J, leaving 16 bases between them.

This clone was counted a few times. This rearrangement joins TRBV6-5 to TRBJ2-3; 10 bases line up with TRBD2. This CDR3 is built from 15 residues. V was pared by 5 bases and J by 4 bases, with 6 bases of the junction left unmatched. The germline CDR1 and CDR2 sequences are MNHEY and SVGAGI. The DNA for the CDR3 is TGTGCCAGCAGTAGGAGCGGGGGGGCGGCAGATACGCAGTATTTT. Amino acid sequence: CASSRSGGAADTQYF.

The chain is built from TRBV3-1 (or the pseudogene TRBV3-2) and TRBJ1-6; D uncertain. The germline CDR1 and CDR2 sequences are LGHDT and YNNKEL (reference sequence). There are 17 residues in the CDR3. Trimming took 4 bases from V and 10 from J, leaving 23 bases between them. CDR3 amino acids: CASSLLLGGPRGSPLHF. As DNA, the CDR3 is TGTGCCAGCAGCCTACTCTTAGGAGGGCCTAGAGGGTCACCCCTCCACTTT.

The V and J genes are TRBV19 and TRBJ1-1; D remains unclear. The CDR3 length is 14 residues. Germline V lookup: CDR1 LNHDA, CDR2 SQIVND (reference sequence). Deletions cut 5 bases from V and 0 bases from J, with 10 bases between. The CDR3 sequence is CASSPRLMNTEAFF. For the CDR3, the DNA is TGTGCCAGTAGTCCCCGACTGATGAACACTGAAGCTTTCTTT.

CDR3 sequence reads: CASSVTGLTNTGELFF. The CDR3 coding sequence is TGTGCCAGCAGCGTGACAGGGTTAACGAACACCGGGGAGCTGTTTTTT. This sequence joins TRBV7-3 and TRBJ2-2, with 7 nucleotides matching TRBD1. V dropped 5 bases and J dropped 0; count of bases not matched to a gene: 6. This CDR3 has 16 residues. Per the germline V gene, CDR1 is SGHTA and CDR2 is FQGTGA.

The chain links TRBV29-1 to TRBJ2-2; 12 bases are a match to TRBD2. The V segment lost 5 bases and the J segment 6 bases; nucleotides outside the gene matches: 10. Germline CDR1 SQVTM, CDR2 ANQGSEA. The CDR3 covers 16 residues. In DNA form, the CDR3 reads TGCAGCGTTAGCCCCCCTAGCGGGGGGGATCCCGGGGAGCTGTTTTTT. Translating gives CSVSPPSGGDPGELFF.

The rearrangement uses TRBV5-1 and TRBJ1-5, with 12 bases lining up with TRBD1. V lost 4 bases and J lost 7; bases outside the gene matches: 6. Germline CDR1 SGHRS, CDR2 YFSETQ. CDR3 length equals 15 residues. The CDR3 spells CASSLGTGGRQPQHF. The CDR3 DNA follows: TGCGCCAGCAGCCTCGGGACAGGGGGCAGGCAGCCCCAGCATTTT. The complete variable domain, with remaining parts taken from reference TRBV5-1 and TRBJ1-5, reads KAGVTQTPRYLIKTRGQQVTLSCSPISGHRSVSWYQQTPGQGLQFLFEYFSETQRNKGNFPGRFSGRQFSNSRSEMNVSTLELGDSALYLCASSLGTGGRQPQHFGDGTRLSIL.

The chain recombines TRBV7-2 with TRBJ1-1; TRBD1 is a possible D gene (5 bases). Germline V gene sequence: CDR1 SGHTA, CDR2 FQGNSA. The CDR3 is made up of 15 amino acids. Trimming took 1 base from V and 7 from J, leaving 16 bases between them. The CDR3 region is CASSLGPGLRGEAFF. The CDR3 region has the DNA TGTGCCAGCAGCTTAGGCCCAGGGTTAAGGGGTGAAGCTTTCTTT.

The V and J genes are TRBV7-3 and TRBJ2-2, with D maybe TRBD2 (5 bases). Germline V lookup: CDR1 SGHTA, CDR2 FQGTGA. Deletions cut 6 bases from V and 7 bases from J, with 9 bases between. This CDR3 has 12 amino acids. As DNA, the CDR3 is TGTGCCAGCAGTCTTGGGAGCGGGGAGCTGTTTTTT. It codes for CASSLGSGELFF.

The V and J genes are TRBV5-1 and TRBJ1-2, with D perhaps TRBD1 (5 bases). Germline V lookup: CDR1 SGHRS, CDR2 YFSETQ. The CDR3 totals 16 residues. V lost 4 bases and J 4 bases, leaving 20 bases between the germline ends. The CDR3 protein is CASSLYSGTRLYGYTF. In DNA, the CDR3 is TGCGCCAGCAGCCTGTACAGTGGGACTCGGCTCTATGGCTACACCTTC.

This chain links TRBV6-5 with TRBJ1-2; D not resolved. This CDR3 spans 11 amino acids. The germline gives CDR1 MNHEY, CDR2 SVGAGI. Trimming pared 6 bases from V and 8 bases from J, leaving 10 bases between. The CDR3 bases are TGTGCCAGCAGAAGACTAGCGGGCTACACCTTC. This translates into CASRRLAGYTF.

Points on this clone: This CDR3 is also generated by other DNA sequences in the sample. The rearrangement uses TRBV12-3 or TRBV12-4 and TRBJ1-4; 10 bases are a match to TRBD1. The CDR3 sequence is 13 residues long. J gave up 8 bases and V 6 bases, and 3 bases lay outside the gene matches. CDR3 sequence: CASSDRGREKLFF. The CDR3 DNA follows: TGTGCCAGCAGCGACAGGGGGCGGGAAAAACTGTTTTTT.

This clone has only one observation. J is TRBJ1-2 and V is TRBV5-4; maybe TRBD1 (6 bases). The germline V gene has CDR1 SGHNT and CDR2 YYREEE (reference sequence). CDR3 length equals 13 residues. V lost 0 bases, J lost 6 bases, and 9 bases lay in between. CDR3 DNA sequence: TGTGCCAGCAGCTTGGTAGGGGGGGATGGCTACACCTTC. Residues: CASSLVGGDGYTF.

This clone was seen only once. CDR3 DNA: TGTGCCAGTAGTATACGGGATGGCAATCAGCCCCAGCATTTT. This gives the protein CASSIRDGNQPQHF. This sequence joins TRBV19 and TRBJ1-5; the D is unclear. Germline V gives CDR1 LNHDA, CDR2 SQIVND (reference sequence). CDR3 length: 14 residues. The ends were cut back, 2 bases at V and 2 bases at J, with 7 bases in the middle.

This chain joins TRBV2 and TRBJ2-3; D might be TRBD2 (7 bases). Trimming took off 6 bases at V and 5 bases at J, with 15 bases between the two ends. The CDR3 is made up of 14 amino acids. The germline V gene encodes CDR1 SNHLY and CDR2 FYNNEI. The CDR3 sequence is CASRRRGGEDTQYF. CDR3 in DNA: TGTGCCAGCAGGAGACGAGGGGGGGAAGATACGCAGTATTTT.

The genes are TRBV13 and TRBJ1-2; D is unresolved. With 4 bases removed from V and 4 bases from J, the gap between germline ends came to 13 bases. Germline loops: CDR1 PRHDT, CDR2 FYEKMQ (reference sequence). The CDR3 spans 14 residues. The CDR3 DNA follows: TGTGCCAGCAGCTATCGGGAGGGTCCCTATGGCTACACCTTC. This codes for CASSYREGPYGYTF.

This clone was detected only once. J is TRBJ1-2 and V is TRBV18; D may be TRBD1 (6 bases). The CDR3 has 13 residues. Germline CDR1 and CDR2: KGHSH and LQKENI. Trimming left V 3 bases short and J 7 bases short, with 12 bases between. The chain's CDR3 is CASSPSGVGGYTF. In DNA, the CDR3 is TGTGCCAGCTCACCGTCAGGGGTGGGTGGCTACACCTTC.

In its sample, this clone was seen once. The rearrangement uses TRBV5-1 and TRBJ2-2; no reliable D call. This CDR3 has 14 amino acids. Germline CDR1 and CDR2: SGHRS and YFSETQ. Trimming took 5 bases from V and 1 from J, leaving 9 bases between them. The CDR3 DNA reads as TGCGCCAGCAGTACAGAGTTGAACACCGGGGAGCTGTTTTTT. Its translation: CASSTELNTGELFF.

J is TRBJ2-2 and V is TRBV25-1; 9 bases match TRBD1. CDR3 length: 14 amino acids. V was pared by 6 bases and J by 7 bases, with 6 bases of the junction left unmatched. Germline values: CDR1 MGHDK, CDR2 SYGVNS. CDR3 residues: CASSRGQGDGELFF. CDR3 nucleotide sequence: TGTGCCAGCAGCCGGGGACAGGGAGACGGGGAGCTGTTTTTT.

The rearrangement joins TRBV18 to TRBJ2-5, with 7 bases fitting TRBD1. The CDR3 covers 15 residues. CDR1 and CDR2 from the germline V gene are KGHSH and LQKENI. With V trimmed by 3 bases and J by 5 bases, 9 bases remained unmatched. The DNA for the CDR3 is TGTGCCAGCTCACCTCCGGGGCAGGGGGACGAGACCCAGTACTTC. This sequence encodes CASSPPGQGDETQYF.

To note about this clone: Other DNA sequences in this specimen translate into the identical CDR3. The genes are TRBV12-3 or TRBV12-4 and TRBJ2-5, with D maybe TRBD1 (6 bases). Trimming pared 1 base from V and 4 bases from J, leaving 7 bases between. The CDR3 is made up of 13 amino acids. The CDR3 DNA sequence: TGTGCCAGCAGTTTAGTCAGGGGAGAGACCCAGTACTTC. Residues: CASSLVRGETQYF.

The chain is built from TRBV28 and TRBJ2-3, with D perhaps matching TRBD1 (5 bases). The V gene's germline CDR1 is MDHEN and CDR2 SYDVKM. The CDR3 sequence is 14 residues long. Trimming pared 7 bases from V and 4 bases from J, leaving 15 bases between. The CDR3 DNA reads TGTGCCAGCACCCCTTTTGCAGGGTCAGATACGCAGTATTTT. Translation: CASTPFAGSDTQYF.

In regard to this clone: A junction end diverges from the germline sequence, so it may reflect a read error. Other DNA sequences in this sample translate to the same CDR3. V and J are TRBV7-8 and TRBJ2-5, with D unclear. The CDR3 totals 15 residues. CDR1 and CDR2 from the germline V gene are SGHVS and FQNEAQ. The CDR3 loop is CASSLVSGRLETQYF. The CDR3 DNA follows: TGTGCCAGTAGCTTAGTGTCAGGCCGATTAGAGACCCAGTACTTC.

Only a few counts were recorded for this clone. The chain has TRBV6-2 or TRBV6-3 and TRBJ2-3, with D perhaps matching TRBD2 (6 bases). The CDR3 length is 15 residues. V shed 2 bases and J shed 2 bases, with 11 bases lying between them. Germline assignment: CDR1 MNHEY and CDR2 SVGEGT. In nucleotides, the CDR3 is TGTGCCAGCAGTTACGGAGGGAGCCCCACAGATACGCAGTATTTT. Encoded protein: CASSYGGSPTDTQYF.

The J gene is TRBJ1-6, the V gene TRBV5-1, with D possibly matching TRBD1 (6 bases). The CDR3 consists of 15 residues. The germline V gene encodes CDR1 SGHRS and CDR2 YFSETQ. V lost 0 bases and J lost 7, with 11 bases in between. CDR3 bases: TGCGCCAGCAGCTTGGTCGGACAGCCAAATTCACCCCTCCACTTT. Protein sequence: CASSLVGQPNSPLHF.

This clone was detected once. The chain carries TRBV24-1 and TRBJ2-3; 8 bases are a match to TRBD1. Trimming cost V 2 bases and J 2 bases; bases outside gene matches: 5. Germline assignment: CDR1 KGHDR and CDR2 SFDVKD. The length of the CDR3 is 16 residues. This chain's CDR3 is CATSDSTGAYTDTQYF. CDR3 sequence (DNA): TGTGCCACCAGTGATTCGACAGGGGCATACACAGATACGCAGTATTTT.

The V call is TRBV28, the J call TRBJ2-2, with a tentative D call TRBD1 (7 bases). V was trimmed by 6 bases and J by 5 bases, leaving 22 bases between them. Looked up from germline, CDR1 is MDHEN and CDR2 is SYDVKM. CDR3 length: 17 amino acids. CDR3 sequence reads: CASSPGGAGGRTGELFF. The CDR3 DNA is TGTGCCAGCAGCCCCGGAGGGGCAGGGGGTAGGACCGGGGAGCTGTTTTTT.

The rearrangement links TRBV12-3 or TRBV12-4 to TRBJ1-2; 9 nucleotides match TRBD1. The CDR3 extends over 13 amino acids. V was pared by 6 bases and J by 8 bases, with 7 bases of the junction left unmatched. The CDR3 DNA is TGTGCCAGCAGACAACAGGGGGCGGGCGGCTACACCTTC. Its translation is CASRQQGAGGYTF.

DNA of the CDR3: TGTGCCAGCAGGCGGGACTTTAGCAATCAGCCCCAGCATTTT. This codes for CASRRDFSNQPQHF. This chain connects TRBV2 to TRBJ1-5; tentative D call: TRBD1 (5 bases). The length of the CDR3 is 14 residues. V was cut by 6 bases and J by 0 bases, with 9 bases left in between. CDR1 and CDR2 (germline): SNHLY, FYNNEI.

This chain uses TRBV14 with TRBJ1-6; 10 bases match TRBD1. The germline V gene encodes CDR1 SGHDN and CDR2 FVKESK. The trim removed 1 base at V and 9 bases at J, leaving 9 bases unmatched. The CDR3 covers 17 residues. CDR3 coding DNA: TGTGCCAGCAGCCAAGTGCGACAGGGGGCAAAGGGTTCACCCCTCCACTTT. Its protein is CASSQVRQGAKGSPLHF.

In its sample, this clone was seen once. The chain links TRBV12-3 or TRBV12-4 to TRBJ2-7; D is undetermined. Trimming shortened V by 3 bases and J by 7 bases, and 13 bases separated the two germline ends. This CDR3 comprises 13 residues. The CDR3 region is CASSFLRVEEQYF. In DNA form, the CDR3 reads TGTGCCAGCAGTTTTCTCCGAGTTGAAGAGCAGTACTTC.

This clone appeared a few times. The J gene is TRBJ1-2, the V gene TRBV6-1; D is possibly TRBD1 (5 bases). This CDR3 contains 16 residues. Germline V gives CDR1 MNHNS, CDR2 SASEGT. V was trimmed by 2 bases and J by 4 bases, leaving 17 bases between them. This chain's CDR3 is CASSENPNRQGYGYTF. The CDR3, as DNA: TGTGCCAGCAGTGAAAATCCTAACCGGCAGGGCTATGGCTACACCTTC.